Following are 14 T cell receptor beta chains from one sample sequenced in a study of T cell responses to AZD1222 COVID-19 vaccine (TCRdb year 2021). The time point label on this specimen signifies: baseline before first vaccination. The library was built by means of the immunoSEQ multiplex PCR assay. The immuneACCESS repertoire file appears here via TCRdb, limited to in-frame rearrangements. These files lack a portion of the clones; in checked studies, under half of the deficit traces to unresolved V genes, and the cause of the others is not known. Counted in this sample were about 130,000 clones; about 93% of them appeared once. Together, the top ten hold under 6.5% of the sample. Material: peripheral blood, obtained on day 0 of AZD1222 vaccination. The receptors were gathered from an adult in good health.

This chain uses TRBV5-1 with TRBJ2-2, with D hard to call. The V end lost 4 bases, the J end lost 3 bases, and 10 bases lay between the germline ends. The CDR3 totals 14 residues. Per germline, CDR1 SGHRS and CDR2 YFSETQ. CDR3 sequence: CASSPLQDTGELFF. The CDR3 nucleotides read TGCGCCAGCAGCCCACTCCAGGACACCGGGGAGCTGTTTTTT.

Here the CDR3 reads CAISDWTSGVSYNEQFF. In DNA, the CDR3 is TGTGCCATCAGTGACTGGACTAGCGGGGTCTCCTACAATGAGCAGTTCTTC. This rearrangement joins TRBV10-3 to TRBJ2-1; TRBD2 aligns across 12 bases. The CDR3 runs to 17 residues. CDR1 is ENHRY, CDR2 SYGVKD, per germline. Germline trimming cut 3 bases from V and 0 bases from J; bases unmatched to any gene: 3.

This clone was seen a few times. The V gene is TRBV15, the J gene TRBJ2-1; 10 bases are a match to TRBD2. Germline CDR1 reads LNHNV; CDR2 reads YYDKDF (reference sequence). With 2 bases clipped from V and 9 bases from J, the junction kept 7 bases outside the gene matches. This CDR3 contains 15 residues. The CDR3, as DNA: TGTGCCACCAGCAGATCGACTAGCGGGTCTGTTGAGCAGTTCTTC. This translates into CATSRSTSGSVEQFF.

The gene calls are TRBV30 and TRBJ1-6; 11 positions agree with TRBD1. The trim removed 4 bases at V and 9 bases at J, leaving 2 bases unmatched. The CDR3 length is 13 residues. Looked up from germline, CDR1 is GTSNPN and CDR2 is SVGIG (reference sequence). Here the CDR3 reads CAWTGQGASPLHF. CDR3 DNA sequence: TGTGCCTGGACTGGACAGGGGGCTTCACCCCTCCACTTT. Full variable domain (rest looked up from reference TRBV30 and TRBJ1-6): SQTIHQWPATLVQPVGSPLSLECTVEGTSNPNLYWYRQAAGRGLQLLFYSVGIGQISSEVPQNLSASRPQDRQFILSSKKLLLSDSGFYLCAWTGQGASPLHFGNGTRLTVT.

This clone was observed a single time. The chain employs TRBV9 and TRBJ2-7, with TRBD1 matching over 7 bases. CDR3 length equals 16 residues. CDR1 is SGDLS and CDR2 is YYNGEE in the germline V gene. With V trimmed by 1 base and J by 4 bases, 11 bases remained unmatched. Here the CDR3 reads CASSVSPTGVIYEQYF. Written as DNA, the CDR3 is TGTGCCAGCAGCGTATCGCCAACAGGGGTTATTTACGAGCAGTACTTC. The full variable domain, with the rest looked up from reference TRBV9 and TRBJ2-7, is DSGVTQTPKHLITATGQRVTLRCSPRSGDLSVYWYQQSLDQGLQFLIQYYNGEERAKGNILERFSAQQFPDLHSELNLSSLELGDSALYFCASSVSPTGVIYEQYFGPGTRLTVT.

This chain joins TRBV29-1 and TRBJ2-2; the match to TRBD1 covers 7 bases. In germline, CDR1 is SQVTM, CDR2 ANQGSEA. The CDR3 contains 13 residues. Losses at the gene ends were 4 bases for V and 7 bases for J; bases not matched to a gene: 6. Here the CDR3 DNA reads TGCAGCGTTGGACAGGGAGAACACGGGGAGCTGTTTTTT. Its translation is CSVGQGEHGELFF.

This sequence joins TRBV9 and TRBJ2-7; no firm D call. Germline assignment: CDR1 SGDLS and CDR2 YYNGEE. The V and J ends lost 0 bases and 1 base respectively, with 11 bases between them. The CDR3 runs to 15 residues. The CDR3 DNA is TGTGCCAGCAGCGTAGCCGGCGGTCCGTCCTACGAGCAGTACTTC. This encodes CASSVAGGPSYEQYF.

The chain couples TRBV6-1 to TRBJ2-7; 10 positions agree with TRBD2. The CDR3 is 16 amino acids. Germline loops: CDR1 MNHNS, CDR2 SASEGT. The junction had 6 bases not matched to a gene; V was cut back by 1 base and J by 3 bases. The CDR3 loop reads CASSEEVTSGIYEQYF. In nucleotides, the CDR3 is TGTGCCAGCAGTGAAGAAGTAACTAGCGGGATCTACGAGCAGTACTTC.

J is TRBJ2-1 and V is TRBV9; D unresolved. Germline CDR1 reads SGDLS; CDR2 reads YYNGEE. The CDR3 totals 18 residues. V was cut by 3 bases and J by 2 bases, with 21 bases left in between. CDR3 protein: CASSGRHGKITAYNEQFF. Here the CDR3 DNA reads TGTGCCAGCAGCGGGCGACACGGCAAAATTACCGCCTACAATGAGCAGTTCTTC.

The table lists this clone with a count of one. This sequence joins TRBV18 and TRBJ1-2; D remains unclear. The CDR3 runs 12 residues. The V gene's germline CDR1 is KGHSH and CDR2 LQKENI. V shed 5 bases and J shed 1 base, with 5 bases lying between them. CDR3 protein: CASSGVNYGYTF. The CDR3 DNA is TGTGCCAGCTCAGGCGTTAACTATGGCTACACCTTC.

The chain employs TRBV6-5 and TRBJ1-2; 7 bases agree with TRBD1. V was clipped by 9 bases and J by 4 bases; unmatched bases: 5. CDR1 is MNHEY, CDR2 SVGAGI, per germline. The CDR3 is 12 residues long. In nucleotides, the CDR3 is TGTGCCAGTCTCCGACAGGGCTATGGCTACACCTTC. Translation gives CASLRQGYGYTF.

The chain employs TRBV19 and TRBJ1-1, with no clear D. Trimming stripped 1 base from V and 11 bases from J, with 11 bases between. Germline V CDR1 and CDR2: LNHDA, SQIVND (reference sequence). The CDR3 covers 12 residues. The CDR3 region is CASSIVNGRAFF. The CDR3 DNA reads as TGTGCCAGTAGTATAGTTAACGGGCGGGCTTTCTTT.

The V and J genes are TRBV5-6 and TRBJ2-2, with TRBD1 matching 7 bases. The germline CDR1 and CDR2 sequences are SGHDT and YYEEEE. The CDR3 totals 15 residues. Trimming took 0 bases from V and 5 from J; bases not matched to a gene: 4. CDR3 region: CASSLVTGNTGELFF. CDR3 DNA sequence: TGTGCCAGCAGCTTGGTGACAGGGAATACCGGGGAGCTGTTTTTT.

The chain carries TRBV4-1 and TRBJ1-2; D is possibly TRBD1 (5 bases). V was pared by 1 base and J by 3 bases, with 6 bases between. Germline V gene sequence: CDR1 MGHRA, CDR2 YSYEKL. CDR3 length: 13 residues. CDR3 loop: CASSQVQDYGYTF. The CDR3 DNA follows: TGCGCCAGCAGCCAAGTACAGGACTATGGCTACACCTTC.